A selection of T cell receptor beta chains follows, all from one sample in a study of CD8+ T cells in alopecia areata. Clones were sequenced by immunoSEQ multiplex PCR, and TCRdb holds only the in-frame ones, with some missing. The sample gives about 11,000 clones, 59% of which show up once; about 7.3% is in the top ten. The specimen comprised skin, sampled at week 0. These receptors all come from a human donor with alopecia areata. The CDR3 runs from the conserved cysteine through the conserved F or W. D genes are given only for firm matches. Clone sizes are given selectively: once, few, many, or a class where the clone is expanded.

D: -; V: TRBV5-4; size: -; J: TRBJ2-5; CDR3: CASSLRQVQETQYF; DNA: TGTGCCAGCAGCTTGAGGCAGGTCCAAGAGACCCAGTACTTC
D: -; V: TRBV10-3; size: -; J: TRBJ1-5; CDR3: CAISPTQYSNQPQHF; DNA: TGTGCCATCAGTCCGACACAATATAGCAATCAGCCCCAGCATTTT
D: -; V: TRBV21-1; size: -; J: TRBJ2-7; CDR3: CASPKIQQGLEQYF; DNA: TGTGCCAGCCCTAAGATTCAACAGGGCCTCGAGCAGTACTTC
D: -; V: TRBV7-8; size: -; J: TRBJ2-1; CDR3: CASSYGKGSNEQFF; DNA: TGTGCCAGCAGCTATGGAAAGGGTAGCAATGAGCAGTTCTTC
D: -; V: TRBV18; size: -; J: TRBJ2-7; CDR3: CASSPDGLLKQYF; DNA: TGTGCCAGCTCACCGGACGGTCTTTTGAAGCAGTACTTC
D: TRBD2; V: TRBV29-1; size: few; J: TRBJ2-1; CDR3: CSAGGWAEAYNEQFF; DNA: TGCAGCGCCGGGGGGTGGGCGGAAGCGTACAATGAGCAGTTCTTC
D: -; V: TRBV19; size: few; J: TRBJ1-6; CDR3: CASRTSFNSPLHF; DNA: TGTGCCAGTAGGACCTCTTTTAACTCACCCCTCCACTTT
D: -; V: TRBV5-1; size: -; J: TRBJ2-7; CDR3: CASSFGGGPYEQYF; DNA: TGCGCCAGCAGCTTTGGAGGGGGCCCCTACGAGCAGTACTTC
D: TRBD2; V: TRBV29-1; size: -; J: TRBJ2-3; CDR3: CSVPGLAGGGNTQYF; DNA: TGCAGCGTTCCGGGACTAGCGGGAGGCGGAAATACGCAGTATTTT
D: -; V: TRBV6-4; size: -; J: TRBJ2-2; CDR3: CASSDGGDTGELFF; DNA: TGTGCCAGCAGTGACGGGGGAGACACCGGGGAGCTGTTTTTT
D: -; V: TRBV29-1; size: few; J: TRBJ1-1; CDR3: CSVDYAENTEAFF; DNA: TGCAGCGTTGATTACGCGGAAAACACTGAAGCTTTCTTT
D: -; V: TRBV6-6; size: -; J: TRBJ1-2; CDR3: CASSAGGGRRYGYTF; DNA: TGTGCCAGCAGCGCCGGGGGTGGCAGGCGGTATGGCTACACCTTC
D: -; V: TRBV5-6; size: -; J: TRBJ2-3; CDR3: CASSLGPGADTQYF; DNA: TGTGCCAGCAGCTTGGGACCGGGAGCAGATACGCAGTATTTT
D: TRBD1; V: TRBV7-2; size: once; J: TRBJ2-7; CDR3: CASSLGTGVRLYEQYF; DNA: TGTGCCAGCAGCCTAGGAACAGGGGTCCGACTCTACGAGCAGTACTTC
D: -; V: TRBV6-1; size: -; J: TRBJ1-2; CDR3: CASIHQSLNYGYTF; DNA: TGTGCCAGCATTCACCAGAGCCTAAACTATGGCTACACCTTC
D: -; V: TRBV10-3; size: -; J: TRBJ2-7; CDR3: CAISEGGWRYEQYF; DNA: TGTGCCATCAGTGAGGGAGGCTGGCGGTACGAGCAGTACTTC
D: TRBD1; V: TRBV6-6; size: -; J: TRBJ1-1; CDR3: CASSPRDRVNTEAFF; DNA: TGTGCCAGCAGTCCCCGGGACAGGGTGAACACTGAAGCTTTCTTT
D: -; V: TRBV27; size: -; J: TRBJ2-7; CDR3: CASSRAGTVSYEQYF; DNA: TGTGCCAGCAGTCGCGCCGGGACCGTTTCCTACGAGCAGTACTTC
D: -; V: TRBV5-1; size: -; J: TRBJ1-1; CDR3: CASSLAAAGLNTEAFF; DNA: TGCGCCAGCAGCTTGGCCGCGGCAGGTCTGAACACTGAAGCTTTCTTT
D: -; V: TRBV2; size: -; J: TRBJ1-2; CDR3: CASSPLDRNLYGYTF; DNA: TGTGCCAGCAGTCCTTTAGACAGAAACCTCTATGGCTACACCTTC
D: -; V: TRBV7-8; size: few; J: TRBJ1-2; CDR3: CASNPGGQPNYGYTF; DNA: TGTGCCAGCAACCCGGGGGGCCAGCCCAACTATGGCTACACCTTC
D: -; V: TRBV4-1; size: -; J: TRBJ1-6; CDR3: CASTSGARGSPLHF; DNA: TGCGCCAGCACCTCTGGTGCTCGGGGTTCACCCCTCCACTTT
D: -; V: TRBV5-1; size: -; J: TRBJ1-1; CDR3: CASSLNTGIDAFF; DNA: TGCGCCAGCAGCTTGAATACAGGGATCGACGCTTTCTTT
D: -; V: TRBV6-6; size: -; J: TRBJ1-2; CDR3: CASSRQGTYGYTF; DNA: TGTGCCAGCAGTCGGCAGGGGACCTATGGCTACACCTTC
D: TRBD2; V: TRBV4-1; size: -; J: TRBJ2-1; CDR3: CASSQVDMGLISNEQFF; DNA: TGCGCCAGCAGCCAAGTGGATATGGGACTAATATCCAATGAGCAGTTCTTC
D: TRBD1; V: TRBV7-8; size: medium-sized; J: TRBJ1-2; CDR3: CASSRSQGADGYTF; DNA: TGTGCCAGCAGCCGTTCACAGGGGGCGGATGGCTACACCTTC
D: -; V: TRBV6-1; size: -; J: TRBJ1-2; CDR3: CASSEGRTNGYTF; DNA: TGTGCCAGCAGTGAAGGGCGGACGAATGGCTACACCTTC
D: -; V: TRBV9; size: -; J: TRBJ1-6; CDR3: CASSVRADLGASYNSPLHF; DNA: TGTGCCAGCAGCGTCCGCGCGGATCTAGGGGCATCCTATAATTCACCCCTCCACTTT
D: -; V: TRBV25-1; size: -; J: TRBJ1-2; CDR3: CASTRGGGYGYTF; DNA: TGTGCCAGCACCCGGGGAGGGGGCTATGGCTACACCTTC
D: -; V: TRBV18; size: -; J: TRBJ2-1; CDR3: CASSPTGTLSEYNEQFF; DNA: TGTGCCAGCTCACCAACCGGGACGCTTAGCGAGTACAATGAGCAGTTCTTC
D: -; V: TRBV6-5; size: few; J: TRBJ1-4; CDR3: CASSFYPEKLFF; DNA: TGTGCCAGCAGCTTTTACCCGGAAAAACTGTTTTTT
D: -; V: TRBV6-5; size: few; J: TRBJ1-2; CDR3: CASSRGGTVYGYTF; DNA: TGTGCCAGTTCCCGCGGCGGCACAGTCTATGGCTACACCTTC
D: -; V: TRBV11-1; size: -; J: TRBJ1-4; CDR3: CASSLGLFTGNEKLFF; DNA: TGTGCCAGCAGCTTAGGTCTTTTTACAGGAAATGAAAAACTGTTTTTT
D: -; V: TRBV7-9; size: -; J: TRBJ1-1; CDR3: CASSLSGRRETEAFF; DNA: TGTGCCAGCAGCTTATCAGGGCGCAGGGAGACTGAAGCTTTCTTT
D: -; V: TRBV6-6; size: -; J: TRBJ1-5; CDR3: CASSRTDSNQPQHF; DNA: TGTGCCAGCAGTCGAACTGACAGCAATCAGCCCCAGCATTTT
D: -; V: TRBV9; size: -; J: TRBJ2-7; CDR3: CASSAGDTPYEQYF; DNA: TGTGCCAGCAGCGCCGGGGACACCCCCTACGAGCAGTACTTC
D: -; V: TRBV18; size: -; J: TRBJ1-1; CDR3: CASSPSGMNTEAFF; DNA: TGTGCCAGCTCACCGTCAGGCATGAACACTGAAGCTTTCTTT
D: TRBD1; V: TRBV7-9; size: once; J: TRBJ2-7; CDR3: CASSLEGTAQYEQYF; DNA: TGTGCCAGCAGCTTAGAAGGGACAGCACAGTACGAGCAGTACTTC
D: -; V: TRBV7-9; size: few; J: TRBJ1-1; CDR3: CASSLEARVNTEAFF; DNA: TGTGCCAGCAGCTTAGAGGCTAGGGTGAACACTGAAGCTTTCTTT
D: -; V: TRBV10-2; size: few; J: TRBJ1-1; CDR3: CASSASEGPEAFF; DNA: TGCGCCAGCAGTGCCTCCGAGGGACCCGAAGCTTTCTTT
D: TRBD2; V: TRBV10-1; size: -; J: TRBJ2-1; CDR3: CASSGTSRGNEQFF; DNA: TGCGCCAGCAGTGGGACTAGCCGGGGGAATGAGCAGTTCTTC
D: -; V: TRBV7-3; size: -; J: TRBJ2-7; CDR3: CASSSLPSSYEQYF; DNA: TGTGCCAGCAGCTCTCTGCCTAGCTCCTACGAGCAGTACTTC
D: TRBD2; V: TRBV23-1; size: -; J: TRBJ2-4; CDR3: CASSQPFVRTQIYSGRAKNIQYF; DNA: TGCGCCAGCAGTCAACCCTTCGTAAGAACACAGATCTATAGCGGGAGAGCCAAAAACATTCAGTACTTC
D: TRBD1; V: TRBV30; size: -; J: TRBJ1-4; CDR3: CAWRLTNIGTGDGKLFF; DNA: TGTGCCTGGAGGCTAACTAACATTGGGACAGGGGATGGAAAACTGTTTTTT